The clone carrying this TCR beta chain appeared a few times. Its matching antigen is unknown. This entry is derived from a study of blood T cells in healthy people across ages. Whole-study findings and limits: Across samples, TCR beta diversity tracked strongly with naive T cell percentage.

The germline CDR1 and CDR2 sequences are SEHNR and FQNEAQ (reference sequence). CDR3 length: 14 residues. A sample-barcoded 5' primer and a J-beta primer mix were used in a second PCR of roughly 7 to 11 cycles. Tags on each cDNA molecule came from a template-switch adaptor with 12 random nucleotides. TCRdb reprocessed the 5' RACE reads via MiXCR and lists one record per CDR3 protein. The sample includes hundreds of thousands of distinct CDR3 sequences, 20% to 25% of them seen just once. Each donor was a healthy Caucasian individual from Russia, aged about 6 to 95. PBMCs were isolated at a quantity of at least 6.5 million per sample.

The origin of this receptor is a man between 65 and 85 years old in good health. The material sequenced was blood. The rearrangement uses TRBV7-9 and TRBJ2-5, with D tentatively TRBD1 (5 bases). The J call could be wrong; TRBJ2-1 is a better fit for the DNA end. The CDR3 region is CAIDRSDRCNEQFF. CDR3 in DNA: TGTGCCATCGATAGGTCCGACAGATGCAATGAGCAGTTCTTC.